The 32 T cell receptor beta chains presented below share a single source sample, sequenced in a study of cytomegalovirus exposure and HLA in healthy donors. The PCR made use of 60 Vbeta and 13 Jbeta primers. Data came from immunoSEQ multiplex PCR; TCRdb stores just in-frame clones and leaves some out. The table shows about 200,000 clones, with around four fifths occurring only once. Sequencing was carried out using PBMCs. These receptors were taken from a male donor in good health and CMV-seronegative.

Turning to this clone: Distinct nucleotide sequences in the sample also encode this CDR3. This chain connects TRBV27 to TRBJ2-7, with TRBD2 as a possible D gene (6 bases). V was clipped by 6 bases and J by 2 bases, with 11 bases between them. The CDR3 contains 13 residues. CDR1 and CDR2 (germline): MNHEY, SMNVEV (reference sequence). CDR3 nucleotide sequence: TGTGCCAGCAGGCCGGGGGTAACCTACGAGCAGTACTTC. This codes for CASRPGVTYEQYF.

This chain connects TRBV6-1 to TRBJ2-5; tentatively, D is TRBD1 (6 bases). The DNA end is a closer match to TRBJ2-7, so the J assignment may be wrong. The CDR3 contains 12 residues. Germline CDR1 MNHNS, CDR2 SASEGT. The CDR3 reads CASSNRDYEQYF. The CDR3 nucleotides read TGTGCCAGCAGTAACAGGGACTACGAGCAGTACTTC.

The CDR3 spells CASSSSGSYNEQFF. The DNA of the CDR3 is TGCGCCAGCAGTTCTAGCGGGAGCTACAATGAGCAGTTCTTC. The rearrangement uses TRBV5-1 and TRBJ2-1, with TRBD2 matching over 10 bases. The CDR3 contains 14 residues. Germline CDR1 and CDR2: SGHRS and YFSETQ. Trimming cost V 5 bases and J 3 bases; bases outside gene matches: 2.

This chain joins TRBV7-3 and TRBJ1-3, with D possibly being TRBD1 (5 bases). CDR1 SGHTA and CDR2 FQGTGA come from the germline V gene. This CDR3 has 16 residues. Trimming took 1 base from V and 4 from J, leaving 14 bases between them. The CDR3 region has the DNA TGTGCCAGCAGCTTAAAGGGGTGGGGGGGAGGAAACACCATATATTTT. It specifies CASSLKGWGGGNTIYF.

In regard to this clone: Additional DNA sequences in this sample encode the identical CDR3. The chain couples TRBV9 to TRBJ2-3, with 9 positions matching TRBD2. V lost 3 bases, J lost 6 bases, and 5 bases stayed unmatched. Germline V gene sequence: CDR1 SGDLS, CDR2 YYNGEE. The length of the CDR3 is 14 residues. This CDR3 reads CASSASGKLDTQYF. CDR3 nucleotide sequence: TGTGCCAGCAGCGCTAGCGGGAAATTGGATACGCAGTATTTT.

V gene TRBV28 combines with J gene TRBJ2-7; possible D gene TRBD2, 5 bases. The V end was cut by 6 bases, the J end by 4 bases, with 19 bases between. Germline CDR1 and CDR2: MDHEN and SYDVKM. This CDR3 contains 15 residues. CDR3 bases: TGTGCCAGCAGGAAGCCCAGAGGGTTGGGTTACGAGCAGTACTTC. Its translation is CASRKPRGLGYEQYF.

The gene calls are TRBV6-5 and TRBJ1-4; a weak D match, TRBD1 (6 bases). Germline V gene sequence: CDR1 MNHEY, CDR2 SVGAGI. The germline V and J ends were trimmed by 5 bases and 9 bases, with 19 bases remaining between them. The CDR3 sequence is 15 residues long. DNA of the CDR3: TGTGCCAGCAGTCCCGAGACAGGACTGTTGAAAAAACTGTTTTTT. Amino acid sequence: CASSPETGLLKKLFF.

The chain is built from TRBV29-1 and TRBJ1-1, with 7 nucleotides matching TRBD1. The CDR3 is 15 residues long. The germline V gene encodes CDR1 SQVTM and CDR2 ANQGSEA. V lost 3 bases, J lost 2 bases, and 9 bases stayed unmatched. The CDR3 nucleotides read TGCAGCGTTGAGTTGGCAACAGGGGACAACACTGAAGCTTTCTTT. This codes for CSVELATGDNTEAFF.

The CDR3: CASSPSWAGRSYEQYF. CDR3 DNA: TGTGCCAGCAGCCCGAGTTGGGCAGGGAGGTCCTACGAGCAGTACTTC. The rearrangement uses TRBV14 and TRBJ2-5; possibly TRBD2 for D (6 bases). The end of the DNA is better explained by TRBJ2-7, so the J call may be wrong. The CDR3 runs 16 residues. Looked up from germline, CDR1 is SGHDN and CDR2 is FVKESK.

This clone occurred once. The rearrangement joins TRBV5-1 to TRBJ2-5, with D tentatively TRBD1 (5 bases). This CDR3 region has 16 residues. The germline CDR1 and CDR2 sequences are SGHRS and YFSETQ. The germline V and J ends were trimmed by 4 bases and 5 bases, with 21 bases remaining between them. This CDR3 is CASSPPGSRGGETQYF. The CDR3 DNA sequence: TGCGCCAGCAGCCCCCCTGGTAGTAGGGGCGGCGAGACCCAGTACTTC.

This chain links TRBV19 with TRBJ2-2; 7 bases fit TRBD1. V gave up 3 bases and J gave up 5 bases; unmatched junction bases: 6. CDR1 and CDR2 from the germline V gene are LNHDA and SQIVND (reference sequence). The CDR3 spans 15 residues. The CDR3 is CASSISGQMTGELFF. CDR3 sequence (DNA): TGTGCCAGTAGTATTTCGGGACAGATGACCGGGGAGCTGTTTTTT.

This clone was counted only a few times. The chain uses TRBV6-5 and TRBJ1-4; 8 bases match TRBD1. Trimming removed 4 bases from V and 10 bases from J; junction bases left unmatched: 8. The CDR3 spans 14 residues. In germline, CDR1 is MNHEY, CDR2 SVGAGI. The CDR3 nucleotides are TGTGCCAGCAGTTCACCGGACAGGGCGGGAAAACTGTTTTTT. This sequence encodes CASSSPDRAGKLFF.

The CDR3 region is CASSPPTSGTDTQYF. The CDR3 region has the DNA TGCGCCAGCAGCCCGCCCACCTCGGGCACAGATACGCAGTATTTT. The chain is built from TRBV5-1 and TRBJ2-3; D not resolved. Trimming left V 4 bases short and J 1 base short, with 13 bases between. CDR3 size: 15 residues. Germline loops: CDR1 SGHRS, CDR2 YFSETQ.

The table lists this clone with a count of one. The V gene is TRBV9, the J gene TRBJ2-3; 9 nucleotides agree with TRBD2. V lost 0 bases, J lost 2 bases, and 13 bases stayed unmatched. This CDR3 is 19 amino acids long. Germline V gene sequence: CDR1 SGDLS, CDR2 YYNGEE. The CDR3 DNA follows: TGTGCCAGCAGCGTAGAGGGTTTTCAGGGCGGGAGGGCCACAGATACGCAGTATTTT. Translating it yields CASSVEGFQGGRATDTQYF.

The CDR3 nucleotides read TGTGCCAGTAGTATGGAAGGACTAGCGGGAGGGCCGGCGTATTTT. It codes for CASSMEGLAGGPAYF. The chain recombines TRBV19 with TRBJ2-3, with 15 nucleotides matching TRBD2. In germline, CDR1 is LNHDA, CDR2 SQIVND (reference sequence). Trimming removed 3 bases from V and 14 bases from J; junction bases left unmatched: 9. CDR3 length equals 15 residues.

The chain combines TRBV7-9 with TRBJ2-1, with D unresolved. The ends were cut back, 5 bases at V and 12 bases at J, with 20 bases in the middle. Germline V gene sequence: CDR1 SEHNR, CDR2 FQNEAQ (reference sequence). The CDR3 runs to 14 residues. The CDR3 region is CASSPYSTSEWQFF. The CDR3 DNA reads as TGTGCCAGCAGCCCCTATTCTACTTCCGAGTGGCAGTTCTTC. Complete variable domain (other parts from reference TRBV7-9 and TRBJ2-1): DTGVSQNPRHKITKRGQNVTFRCDPISEHNRLYWYRQTLGQGPEFLTYFQNEAQLEKSRLLSDRFSAERPKGSFSTLEIQRTEQGDSAMYLCASSPYSTSEWQFFGPGTRLTVL.

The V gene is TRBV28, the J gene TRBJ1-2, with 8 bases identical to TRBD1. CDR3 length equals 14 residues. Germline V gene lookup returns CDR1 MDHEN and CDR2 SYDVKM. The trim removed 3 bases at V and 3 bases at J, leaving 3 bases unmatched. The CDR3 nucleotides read TGTGCCAGCAGTTTCCGACAGGGGTACTATGGCTACACCTTC. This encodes CASSFRQGYYGYTF.

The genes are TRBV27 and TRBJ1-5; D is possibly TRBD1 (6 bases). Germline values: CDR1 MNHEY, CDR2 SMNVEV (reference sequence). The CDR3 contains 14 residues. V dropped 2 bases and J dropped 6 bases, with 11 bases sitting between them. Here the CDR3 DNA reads TGTGCCAGCAGTTTAGATCACAGGGCTCAGCCCCAGCATTTT. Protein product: CASSLDHRAQPQHF.

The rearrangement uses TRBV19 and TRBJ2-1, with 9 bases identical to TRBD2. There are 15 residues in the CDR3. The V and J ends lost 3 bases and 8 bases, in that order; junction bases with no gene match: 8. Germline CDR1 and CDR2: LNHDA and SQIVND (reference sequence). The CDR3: CASSIEVAGADEQFF. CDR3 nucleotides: TGTGCCAGTAGTATTGAGGTAGCGGGAGCGGATGAGCAGTTCTTC.

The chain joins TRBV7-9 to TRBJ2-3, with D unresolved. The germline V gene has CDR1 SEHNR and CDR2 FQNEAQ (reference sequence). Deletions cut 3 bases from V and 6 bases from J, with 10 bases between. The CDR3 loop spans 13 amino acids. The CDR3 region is CASSLARSDTQYF. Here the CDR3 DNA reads TGTGCCAGCAGCTTGGCTAGATCCGATACGCAGTATTTT.

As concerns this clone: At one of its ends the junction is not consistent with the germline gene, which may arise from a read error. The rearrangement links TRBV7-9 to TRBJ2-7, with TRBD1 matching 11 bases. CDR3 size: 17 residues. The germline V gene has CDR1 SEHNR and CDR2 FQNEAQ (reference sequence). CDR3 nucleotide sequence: TGTTCCAGCAGCTTACCGGGACAGGGGGTTCCTGCCTACGAGCAGTACTTC. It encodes CSSSLPGQGVPAYEQYF.

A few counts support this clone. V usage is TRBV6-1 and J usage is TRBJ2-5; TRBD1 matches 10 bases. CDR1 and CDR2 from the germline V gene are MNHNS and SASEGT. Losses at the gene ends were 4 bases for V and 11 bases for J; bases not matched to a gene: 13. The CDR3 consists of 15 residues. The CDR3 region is CASSAPGQGTFEQYF. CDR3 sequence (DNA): TGTGCCAGCAGTGCGCCGGGACAGGGGACGTTTGAGCAGTACTTC.

CDR3 sequence (DNA): TGTGCCAGCAGTCTACGAGGAGGGTATGGCTACACCTTC. Translating it yields CASSLRGGYGYTF. The chain uses TRBV28 and TRBJ1-2, with D unclear. This CDR3 contains 13 residues. The germline CDR1 and CDR2 sequences are MDHEN and SYDVKM. V was shortened by 5 bases and J by 5 bases, with 12 bases between the two germline ends.

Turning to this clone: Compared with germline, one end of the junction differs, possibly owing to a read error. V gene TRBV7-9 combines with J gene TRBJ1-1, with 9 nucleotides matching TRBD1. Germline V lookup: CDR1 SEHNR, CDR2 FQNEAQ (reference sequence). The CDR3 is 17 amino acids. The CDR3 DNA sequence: TGTTCCAGCAGCCTCGGACAGGGGCCCAACCTGAACACTGAAGCTTTCTTT. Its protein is CSSSLGQGPNLNTEAFF.

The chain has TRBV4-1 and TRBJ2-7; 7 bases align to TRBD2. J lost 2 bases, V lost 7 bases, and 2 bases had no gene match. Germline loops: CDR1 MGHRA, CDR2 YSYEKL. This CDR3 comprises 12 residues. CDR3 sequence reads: CASTGGTYEQYF. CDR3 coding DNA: TGCGCCAGCACGGGGGGAACCTACGAGCAGTACTTC.

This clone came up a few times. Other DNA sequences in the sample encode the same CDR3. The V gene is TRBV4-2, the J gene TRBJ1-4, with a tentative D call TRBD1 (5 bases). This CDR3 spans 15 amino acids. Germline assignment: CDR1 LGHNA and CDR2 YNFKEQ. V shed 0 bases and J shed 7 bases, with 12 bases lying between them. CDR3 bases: TGTGCCAGCAGCCAAGACGGTCAGGGTGGTGAAAAACTGTTTTTT. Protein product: CASSQDGQGGEKLFF.

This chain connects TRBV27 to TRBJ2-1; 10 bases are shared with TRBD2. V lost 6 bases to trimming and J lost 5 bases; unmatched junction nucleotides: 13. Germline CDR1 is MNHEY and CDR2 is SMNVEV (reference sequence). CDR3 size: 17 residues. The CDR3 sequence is CASSNFKLAGKNNEQFF. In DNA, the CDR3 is TGTGCCAGCAGCAATTTTAAACTAGCGGGGAAAAACAATGAGCAGTTCTTC.

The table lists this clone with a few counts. The CDR3 loop is CASSVGGGSGTYEQYF. CDR3 nucleotide sequence: TGTGCCAGCAGCGTAGGAGGGGGGAGCGGGACTTACGAGCAGTACTTC. The chain uses TRBV9 and TRBJ2-5, with TRBD2 as a possible D gene (7 bases). The J call may not be correct, given that the DNA end is closer to TRBJ2-7. This CDR3 is 16 amino acids long. Germline V gene data show CDR1 as SGDLS and CDR2 as YYNGEE.

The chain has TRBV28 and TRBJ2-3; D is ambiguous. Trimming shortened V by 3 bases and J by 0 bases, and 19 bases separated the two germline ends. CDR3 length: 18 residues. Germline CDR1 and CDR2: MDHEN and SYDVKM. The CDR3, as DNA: TGTGCCAGCAGTTTCCCCTCTCAAACCGGGTCTAGCACAGATACGCAGTATTTT. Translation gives CASSFPSQTGSSTDTQYF.

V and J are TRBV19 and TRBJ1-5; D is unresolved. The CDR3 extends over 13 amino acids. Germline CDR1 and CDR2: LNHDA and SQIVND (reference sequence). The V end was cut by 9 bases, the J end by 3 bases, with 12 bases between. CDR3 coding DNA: TGTGCCAGCGAGAGGTCAGACAATCAGCCCCAGCATTTT. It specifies CASERSDNQPQHF.

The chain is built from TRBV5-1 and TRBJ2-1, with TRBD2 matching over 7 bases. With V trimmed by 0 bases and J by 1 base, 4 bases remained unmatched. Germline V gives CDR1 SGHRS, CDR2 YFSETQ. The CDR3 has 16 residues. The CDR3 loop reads CASSLAAGVSYNEQFF. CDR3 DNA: TGCGCCAGCAGCTTGGCGGCGGGAGTTTCCTACAATGAGCAGTTCTTC.

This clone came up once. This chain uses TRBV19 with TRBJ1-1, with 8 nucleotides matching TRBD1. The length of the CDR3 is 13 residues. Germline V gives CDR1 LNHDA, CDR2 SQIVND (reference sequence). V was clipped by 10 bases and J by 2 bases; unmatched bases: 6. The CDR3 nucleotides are TGTGCCATCTCGGACAGGGATAACACTGAAGCTTTCTTT. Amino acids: CAISDRDNTEAFF. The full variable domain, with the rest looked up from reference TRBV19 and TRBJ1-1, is DGGITQSPKYLFRKEGQNVTLSCEQNLNHDAMYWYRQDPGQGLRLIYYSQIVNDFQKGDIAEGYSVSREKKESFPLTVTSAQKNPTAFYLCAISDRDNTEAFFGQGTRLTVV.